A single sample gave rise to the 10 T cell receptor beta chains below, sequenced in a study of cytomegalovirus exposure and HLA in healthy donors. Primers for the PCR totalled 60 Vbeta and 13 Jbeta. Generated by immunoSEQ multiplex PCR, the TCRdb table keeps only in-frame clones and is missing some. The repertoire holds under 200,000 clones, with around 80% as singletons. The sequenced material came from PBMCs. These receptors all stem from a woman aged 45-65 years in good health and CMV-seropositive.

This chain links TRBV19 with TRBJ2-2, with TRBD2 identical over 13 bases. The CDR3 covers 18 residues. V dropped 3 bases and J dropped 3; count of bases not matched to a gene: 7. The germline CDR1 and CDR2 sequences are LNHDA and SQIVND (reference sequence). CDR3 sequence (DNA): TGTGCCAGTAGTATTCCCGGACTAGCGGGAGATGACACCGGGGAGCTGTTTTTT. Encoded protein: CASSIPGLAGDDTGELFF.

The chain combines TRBV5-4 with TRBJ2-3, with D possibly matching TRBD2 (5 bases). The V end lost 5 bases, the J end lost 6 bases, and 22 bases lay between the germline ends. The CDR3 spans 16 residues. The V gene's germline CDR1 is SGHNT and CDR2 YYREEE (reference sequence). CDR3 sequence (DNA): TGTGCCAGCAGGGGCGACGTACTAGGGTACGCGGATACGCAGTATTTT. Translating gives CASRGDVLGYADTQYF.

The chain joins TRBV4-3 to TRBJ2-5, with a weak D call TRBD2 (6 bases). This CDR3 has 15 amino acids. CDR1 is LGHNA, CDR2 YSLEER, per germline. V gave up 1 base and J gave up 5 bases, with 14 bases separating them. The CDR3, as DNA: TGCGCCAGCAGCCAAGGGAACCGGGCGGGGGAGACCCAGTACTTC. Protein product: CASSQGNRAGETQYF.

This chain joins TRBV7-3 and TRBJ2-3; D is undetermined. This CDR3 spans 15 amino acids. Germline V gene lookup returns CDR1 SGHTA and CDR2 FQGTGA. Trimming pared 1 base from V and 0 bases from J, leaving 8 bases between. CDR3 nucleotides: TGTGCCAGCAGCTTAATGGCAGCGAGCACAGATACGCAGTATTTT. Its protein product is CASSLMAASTDTQYF.

The rearrangement links TRBV19 to TRBJ1-1; D is ambiguous. V gave up 6 bases and J gave up 2 bases, with 13 bases separating them. CDR3 length equals 14 residues. CDR1 LNHDA and CDR2 SQIVND come from the germline V gene (reference sequence). The chain's CDR3 is CASRNRVSNTEAFF. The CDR3 region has the DNA TGTGCCAGTAGAAATCGGGTTTCAAACACTGAAGCTTTCTTT.

This chain uses TRBV5-1 with TRBJ2-7; a weak D match, TRBD2 (5 bases). CDR1 and CDR2 from the germline V gene are SGHRS and YFSETQ. The V and J ends lost 4 bases and 2 bases respectively, with 10 bases between them. The CDR3 runs to 13 residues. DNA for the CDR3: TGCGCCAGCAGCCGAGGGCCGCCCTACGAGCAGTACTTC. Its protein is CASSRGPPYEQYF.

The rearrangement joins TRBV10-1 to TRBJ1-1, with TRBD1 as a possible D gene (5 bases). V was clipped by 0 bases and J by 8 bases, with 10 bases between them. CDR3 length: 13 amino acids. CDR1 is WNHNN and CDR2 is SYGVQD in the germline V gene (reference sequence). In DNA form, the CDR3 reads TGCGCCAGCAGTGAGTCGGGGAGGGGCGAAGCTTTCTTT. Translation gives CASSESGRGEAFF.

V usage is TRBV6-1 and J usage is TRBJ1-2; D unclear. This CDR3 contains 13 residues. Per germline, CDR1 MNHNS and CDR2 SASEGT. V lost 4 bases to trimming and J lost 1 base, with 7 bases between them. The chain's CDR3 is CASSVGLNYGYTF. CDR3 sequence (DNA): TGTGCCAGCAGTGTTGGACTTAACTATGGCTACACCTTC.

V gene TRBV7-2 combines with J gene TRBJ1-2; TRBD1 matches at 7 bases. Trimming removed 8 bases from V and 4 bases from J; junction bases left unmatched: 10. The CDR3 loop spans 14 amino acids. Germline CDR1 SGHTA, CDR2 FQGNSA. The chain's CDR3 is CASLRGSGGYGYTF. The CDR3 region has the DNA TGTGCCAGCTTGAGGGGTTCAGGGGGCTATGGCTACACCTTC. Combining the CDR3 with reference TRBV7-2 and TRBJ1-2 gives the whole variable domain GAGVSQSPSNKVTEKGKDVELRCDPISGHTALYWYRQSLGQGLEFLIYFQGNSAPDKSGLPSDRFSAERTGGSVSTLTIQRTQQEDSAVYLCASLRGSGGYGYTFGSGTRLTVV.

The V and J genes are TRBV19 and TRBJ1-5; the match to TRBD1 covers 9 bases. The CDR3 extends over 20 amino acids. With V trimmed by 1 base and J by 0 bases, 13 bases remained unmatched. CDR1 and CDR2 from the germline V gene are LNHDA and SQIVND (reference sequence). The DNA of the CDR3 is TGTGCCAGTAGTATAGCCCCCTGGGACAGGGACCTTTATAGCAATCAGCCCCAGCATTTT. Protein: CASSIAPWDRDLYSNQPQHF.